Reported below is one T cell receptor (beta chain). This clone appeared a few times. The antigen it binds to is not known. Per-nucleotide qualities are absent, and no much larger clonotype sits a single base away. All of the isolated RNA was reverse transcribed with the High Capacity cDNA Reverse Transcription Kit, so expressed TCRB transcripts were sequenced. Deep immunoSEQ sequencing was applied to naive, central memory and regulatory T cell samples, giving an average of roughly 3.5 million total reads per sample. Sorted cells were lysed in RLT buffer and RNA was extracted with DNase-treated RNeasy Micro or Mini kits, depending on cell number. Each cell subset was processed on its own to prevent cross-contamination, while patient and healthy donor samples were processed together. The immunoSEQ multiplex PCR was used to amplify TCRB sequences from cDNA, generating 87-bp fragments that spanned the CDR3 region. Sequencing of the amplicons was done on the Illumina HiSeq platform. The study's processing was this. PCR bias was corrected computationally using synthetic template baselines, and reads within Hamming distance 2 were collapsed, with unmergeable singletons discarded. By aligning reads against IMGT, V, D and J genes, CDR3 length, and insertions or deletions at six rearrangement sites were assigned. Within each subset, clonotype counts were normalized to sorted cell number, after which true diversity and Gini coefficients were computed with the tcR R package. The overlap coefficient, calculated on TCRB nucleotide sequences, was used to quantify repertoire sharing. As a proxy for the pre-selection repertoire, out-of-frame TCRB sequences from naive cells were analyzed. The source is immuneACCESS, and TCRdb retained only in-frame sequences with V and J called. Part of the clones is not carried over; for the studies checked, unresolved V genes explain less than half of this, and the remainder is unexplained. For V, J and clone size, that table is used; D and trimming come from the DNA. The sample includes under 250,000 clones, with approximately 15% observed a single time. About 0.02% of the sample goes to the ten largest clones.

This entry comes from a study of beta chain features in type 1 diabetes (dated by TCRdb to 2016 to 2019). In terms of the full investigation: Mean age, gender distribution, total cell number and subset yield were not different between patients and healthy donors. In the study, TCRB repertoires of sorted circulating CD4+ T cell subsets from recently diagnosed type 1 diabetes patients were compared with those of matched healthy donors. Naive and central memory subsets were obtained from all 30 or so donors, but regulatory and stem cell-like memory subsets were isolated from only 8 patients and roughly eight healthy donors. A total of roughly 99,000,000 sorted cells were examined across all samples, and the number of cells per subset was strongly correlated with RNA yield.

V ends up 3 bases short and J 2 bases short, with an unmatched junction base count of 5. The CDR3 numbers 17 residues from cysteine through phenylalanine. The read is trimmed to its CDR3 DNA, 51 bases read in frame from base 1. From each donor, a single peripheral blood sample of 90 to 150 mL on average was drawn into heparinised tubes. Naive, central memory, regulatory and stem cell-like memory CD4+ T cells were sorted on a BD FACSAria II using a panel including CD45RO, CCR7, CD25, CD127, CD95 and CD27. Every sorted population had a purity above 95%. Right away, PBMCs were isolated by Lymphoprep density gradient centrifugation and were stained directly, with no culture step. So that batch effects would be minimized, each experiment stained and sorted samples in pairs, pairing one healthy donor with one patient. Beyond this particular receptor, the publication reports: At VDJ recombination sites, type 1 diabetes patients had fewer insertions and more deleted nucleotides, which implies abnormalities in thymic rearrangement. Naive, central memory and regulatory TCRB repertoires appeared to be more similar among patients than among healthy donors. A moderate but significant shortening of TCRB CDR3 length was observed in type 1 diabetes patients in all four CD4+ subsets. Only small numbers of individuals were included in the HLA sub-analyses, which left unresolved whether HLA type had any influence on TCRB rearrangement. Because cDNA was sequenced instead of genomic DNA, activated cells with high expression could be over-represented, although the groups did not differ in activation or CD3 levels. PCR might favor shorter templates, but patient and control samples were amplified and corrected together, so any skew would affect both groups equally.

The sequence joins TRBV23-1 to TRBJ2-2, and 11 junctional nucleotides match TRBD2. TRBV23-1 is an ORF, and what it does is uncertain. The clonotype comes from a man younger than 40 with type 1 diabetes. Sequencing used naive CD4+ T cells from blood. This sample's cell subset or site label indicates: true naive CD4+ T cells. The DNA reads as follows: TGCGCCAGCAGTCACCCGGGGACTAGCGGCAACACCGGGGAGCTGTTTTTT. It translates as CASSHPGTSGNTGELFF.